The rows below give T cell receptor beta chains drawn from one sample of a study of T cell responses to AZD1222 COVID-19 vaccine. Produced via immunoSEQ multiplex PCR; TCRdb's table is partial and in-frame only. Of more than 60,000 clones listed, about nine tenths are singletons. The source was peripheral blood, collected on day 0 of AZD1222 vaccination. The receptors stem from an adult in good health. Each CDR3 is given with its conserved first and last residue. The D gene is left open where the match is weak. Clone size is not always given. Where it is, it says once, few, many or a class for expanded clones.

cdr3_nt,cdr3_aa,d_call,cdr3_length,clone_size,j_call,v_call
TGTGCCAGTAGTATTGGTGGGACCAGGGCGAACACTGAAGCTTTCTTT,CASSIGGTRANTEAFF,-,16,-,TRBJ1-1,TRBV19
TGTGCCAGCAGCTTAGAAGGGGTCGAGACCCAGTACTTC,CASSLEGVETQYF,-,13,-,TRBJ2-5,TRBV7-3
TGTGCCAGCAGCCCCGTTGGTGGGCAGGGGACAGGGACCTACGAGCAGTACTTC,CASSPVGGQGTGTYEQYF,TRBD1,18,-,TRBJ2-7,TRBV7-6
TGTGCCAGCCTGGGATCGGGACACTGGACTGAAGCTTTCTTT,CASLGSGHWTEAFF,-,14,-,TRBJ1-1,TRBV28
TGTGCCAGCAGCGTAACAGGCCAAGAGACCCAGTACTTC,CASSVTGQETQYF,-,13,-,TRBJ2-5,TRBV9
TGTGCCAGCAGCGTAGGGGGACAGGGGTCCTCGAGCCTCCACTTT,CASSVGGQGSSSLHF,TRBD1,15,few,TRBJ1-6,TRBV9
TGTGCCAGCAGTGGTGGGGGCTTCGGCTCCTACGAGCAGTACTTC,CASSGGGFGSYEQYF,-,15,-,TRBJ2-7,TRBV2
TGTGCCAGCTCACGATCTGGGCAGGGGGACTACACCTTC,CASSRSGQGDYTF,TRBD1,13,few,TRBJ1-2,TRBV18
TGTGCCATCAGTGAGTCGAGGCGGGACTACAATGAGCAGTTCTTC,CAISESRRDYNEQFF,-,15,once,TRBJ2-1,TRBV10-3
TGTGCCAGTAGTATAGCCAGGGGAAATGGCTACACCTTC,CASSIARGNGYTF,-,13,-,TRBJ1-2,TRBV19
TGTGCCAGCAGCTTTCTTGCAGGGGATTACTATGGCTACACCTTC,CASSFLAGDYYGYTF,-,15,-,TRBJ1-2,TRBV11-3
TGCGCCAGCAGCCAAGGGATATTTGGGCCCCAGCATTTT,CASSQGIFGPQHF,-,13,-,TRBJ1-5,TRBV4-1
TGCGCCAGCAGCTTGCTGACTAGCGGGAGCTCCTACGAGCAGTACTTC,CASSLLTSGSSYEQYF,TRBD2,16,few,TRBJ2-7,TRBV5-1
TGTGCCAGCTCACCACCACGGGACAGCTCCGAGCAGTACTTC,CASSPPRDSSEQYF,TRBD1,14,-,TRBJ2-7,TRBV18
TGTGCCAGCAGCTGCACCATAAAATTGACAGGGAGCTCCTATAATTCACCCCTCCACTTT,CASSCTIKLTGSSYNSPLHF,-,20,once,TRBJ1-6,TRBV21-1
TGTGCCAGCACCGACCCTCGGTTAGCTAACTATGGCTACACCTTC,CASTDPRLANYGYTF,-,15,-,TRBJ1-2,TRBV2
TGTGCCAGCTCACTACGGGGGAAGGACAGTAACTATGGCTACACCTTC,CASSLRGKDSNYGYTF,-,16,-,TRBJ1-2,TRBV18
TGTGCCAGTACCTCCTGGGGACATTCCCCAGATACGCAGTATTTT,CASTSWGHSPDTQYF,-,15,-,TRBJ2-3,TRBV19
TGTGCCAGCAGTTACTCGAGTGGCCGGGAGACCCAGTACTTC,CASSYSSGRETQYF,-,14,-,TRBJ2-5,TRBV6-5
TGTGCCAGCAGTTACTCGGCGGGAGGGAGCTCGCGGGAGCAGTTCTTC,CASSYSAGGSSREQFF,TRBD2,16,-,TRBJ2-1,TRBV6-2/TRBV6-3
TGTGCCAGCAGCTTATGGGGGGGGAACGGAGAAGCACCCCTCCACTTT,CASSLWGGNGEAPLHF,-,16,-,TRBJ1-6,TRBV7-6
TGCGCCAGCAGTCGGGAGGCGGGCACTGAAGCTTTCTTT,CASSREAGTEAFF,-,13,few,TRBJ1-1,TRBV5-1
TGTGCCACCAGTGACTCAGATACGCAGTATTTT,CATSDSDTQYF,-,11,once,TRBJ2-3,TRBV24-1
TGTGCCAGCAGCTCACCCAAAACTGGCACAGATACGCAGTATTTT,CASSSPKTGTDTQYF,-,15,-,TRBJ2-3,TRBV7-6
TGTGCCATCAGTGAGCCTGGACTAGCGGGAGGACTTTCCTACAATGAGCAGTTCTTC,CAISEPGLAGGLSYNEQFF,TRBD2,19,-,TRBJ2-1,TRBV10-3
TGCGCCAGCAGCTCAAGACTAGCGGGCCCCACAGATACGCAGTATTTT,CASSSRLAGPTDTQYF,TRBD2,16,-,TRBJ2-3,TRBV5-1
TGTGCCGGAAAAGGTGCCTCCAACACCGGGGAGCTGTTTTTT,CAGKGASNTGELFF,-,14,-,TRBJ2-2,TRBV30
TGTGCCAGCAGGGATCTGGGGCAGGGGGGTGAAGCTTTCTTT,CASRDLGQGGEAFF,TRBD1,14,-,TRBJ1-1,TRBV2
TGCGCCAGCAGCTTGGAAGGGAGCTCTGGAAACACCATATATTTT,CASSLEGSSGNTIYF,-,15,-,TRBJ1-3,TRBV5-1
TGTGCCAGTAGCTCTTGGACAGGGTCCAAAAACATTCAGTACTTC,CASSSWTGSKNIQYF,TRBD1,15,-,TRBJ2-4,TRBV19
TGTGCCAGCAGTAGTCGTCAGACCAATCAGCCCCAGCATTTT,CASSSRQTNQPQHF,-,14,-,TRBJ1-5,TRBV2
TGTGCCAGCAGTAGGACCGGTGGAAGCAATCAGCCCCAGCATTTT,CASSRTGGSNQPQHF,-,15,-,TRBJ1-5,TRBV2
TGCGCCAGCAGCCTAAGAGAAAATCAGCCCCAGCATTTT,CASSLRENQPQHF,-,13,once,TRBJ1-5,TRBV4-1
TGTGCCAGTAGCGGAAGAACGGGGGCAGCGACCGGGGAGCTGTTTTTT,CASSGRTGAATGELFF,-,16,-,TRBJ2-2,TRBV19
TGCGCCAGCAGCCAAGGCCTTGGGACTAGATTTAGCTACTACGAGCAGTACTTC,CASSQGLGTRFSYYEQYF,TRBD2,18,-,TRBJ2-7,TRBV4-1
TGTGCCAGCTCACCACCGTTTAACTCTGGAAACACCATATATTTT,CASSPPFNSGNTIYF,-,15,-,TRBJ1-3,TRBV18
TGTGCCAGCAGCGTAGATGGGGTTGGCTACACCTTC,CASSVDGVGYTF,-,12,-,TRBJ1-2,TRBV9
TGTGCCAGCAGCTCTAGTCCAGCGGACACTGAAGCTTTCTTT,CASSSSPADTEAFF,-,14,-,TRBJ1-1,TRBV28
TGTGCCAGCAGGCCCGGACAGCTTAATTCACCCCTCCACTTT,CASRPGQLNSPLHF,-,14,-,TRBJ1-6,TRBV28
TGTGCCAGCAGCTTGGCCTCTAGCGGGGACTACAATGAGCAGTTCTTC,CASSLASSGDYNEQFF,TRBD2,16,-,TRBJ2-1,TRBV5-4